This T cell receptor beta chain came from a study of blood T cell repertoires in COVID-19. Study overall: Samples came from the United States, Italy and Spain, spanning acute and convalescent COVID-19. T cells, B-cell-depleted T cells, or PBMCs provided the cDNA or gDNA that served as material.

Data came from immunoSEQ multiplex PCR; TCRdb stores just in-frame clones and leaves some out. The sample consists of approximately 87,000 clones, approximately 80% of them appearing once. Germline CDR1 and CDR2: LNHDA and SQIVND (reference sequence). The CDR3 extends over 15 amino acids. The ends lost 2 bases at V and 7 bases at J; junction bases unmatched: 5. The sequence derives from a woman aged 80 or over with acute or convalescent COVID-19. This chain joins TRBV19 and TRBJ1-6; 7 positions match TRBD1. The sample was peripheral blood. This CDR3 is CASSIQGVENSPLHF. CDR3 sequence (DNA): TGTGCCAGTAGTATACAGGGGGTTGAAAATTCACCCCTCCACTTT.